This T cell receptor (beta chain) was recorded in a study of cytomegalovirus exposure and HLA in healthy donors. Whole-study results and caveats: Available immune exposure information was restricted to CMV serostatus only.

As concerns this clone: Its antigen remains unidentified.

Per the germline V gene, CDR1 is GTSNPN and CDR2 is SVGIG (reference sequence). This CDR3 has 13 amino acids. V was trimmed by 8 bases and J by 2 bases, leaving 16 bases between them. The PCR ran on 60 Vbeta and 13 Jbeta primers. In the source study's methods: About 9.9 million of the about 80 million unique TCR beta chains counted in a later analysis were shared. TCRdb's table, derived via immunoSEQ multiplex PCR, lists solely in-frame clones and lacks some. That table furnishes V, J and clone size, whereas the DNA furnished D and trimming. The repertoire includes 150,000 to 200,000 clones, approximately 80% of them detected once, and about 1.3% sits in the top ten.

The receptor was isolated from a male donor in good health and CMV-seronegative. The sample was PBMCs. The chain links TRBV30 to TRBJ2-7; the D gene is possibly TRBD1 (8 bases). The CDR3 nucleotides are TGTGCCCACAGGGGGGGGACCGCCTACGAGCAGTACTTC. Translated: CAHRGGTAYEQYF. Based on the CDR3 plus reference TRBV30 and TRBJ2-7, the full variable domain is SQTIHQWPATLVQPVGSPLSLECTVEGTSNPNLYWYRQAAGRGLQLLFYSVGIGQISSEVPQNLSASRPQDRQFILSSKKLLLSDSGFYLCAHRGGTAYEQYFGPGTRLTVT.